This TCR beta chain derives from a study of T cell responses to AZD1222 COVID-19 vaccine (dated by TCRdb to about 2021). Notes on the research overall: AZD1222 recipients given second doses at about 4 weeks or at about 12 weeks were pooled, since spike-specific TCR depth and breadth were not found to differ between the two schedules. TCR sequencing was performed for over 230 trial participants, of whom about 200 were given two doses of AZD1222 and approximately 25 were given two doses of MenACWY control vaccine. Trial participants were enrolled by age into 18-55, 56-69 and 70-plus year subgroups, with roughly 150, 30 and 60 TCR-sequenced participants respectively.

Beyond this particular receptor, the publication reports: Participants were mostly white British, with more females than males. The authors suggested clonal diversity may have been underestimated. Conclusions about previously exposed vaccinees were limited because only a handful of AZD1222 recipients were SARS-CoV-2 seropositive at baseline. In the small 56-69-year group, the increase in depth fell short of significance, most likely because of low power. CD4 TCRs associated with the vaccine covered the entire spike protein, and the dominant responses were in regions 160-218 and 743-854. Epitopes outside the regions mutated in the B.1.351 and B.1.1.7 variants were reportedly recognized by nearly half of the unique spike-specific TCRs. No day 14 peak-response samples were available, so repertoires were characterized only after the peak T cell response. Spike-specific TCR breadth and depth rose significantly after two AZD1222 doses compared with day 0 and with MenACWY recipients.

The CDR3 runs 15 amino acids, cysteine and phenylalanine included. The kept DNA is CDR3 alone, 45 bases in frame from the first base. According to the germline V gene, CDR1 reads MNHEY and CDR2 reads SVGEGT. Cut back by 0 bases and 1 base, the V and J ends lie 10 bases apart. This sample's time point label indicates: baseline before first vaccination. The vaccinee samples were drawn from two UK trials, COV001 and COV002, one of which was a single-blind randomized controlled phase 2/3 trial testing AZD1222 (ChAdOx1 nCoV-19) in healthy adults. For TCRbeta chain sequencing, PBMC samples were collected from trial participants at day 0 and at day 28 after the second dose. The table lists this clone with a few counts. The clone's antigen remains unknown. It has no much larger one-base neighbor in the sample; base qualities were not kept. The CDR3 regions of human TCRbeta chains were analyzed by immunosequencing. The study's own analysis went as follows. TCRs in the repertoires were compared against a reference library of SARS-CoV-2-specific TCRs that had been generated with the MIRA antigen-specificity platform. Breadth was defined as the fraction of unique TCRs that were SARS-CoV-2-associated, and depth was defined as the fraction of total T cells that were SARS-CoV-2-associated. Using the MIRA data, every spike-specific TCR was mapped to the spike region that the TCR reacted to and assigned to either a CD4 or a CD8 class. Log10-transformed breadth and depth values were compared by one-way ANOVA with Sidak's multiple comparisons tests. This is the immuneACCESS table as TCRdb keeps it, with only in-frame sequences that have V and J called. A part of the clones is gone; compared with another copy, unresolved V genes explain less than half, and the rest is unexplained. V and J calls plus clone size are reproduced from that table; the DNA served to infer D and trimming. This sample has about 130,000 clones in its table, and 90% of those were observed once. About 7% of the sample comes from the top ten.

The receptor was isolated from an adult in good health. The sequenced sample was peripheral blood, obtained on day 0 of AZD1222 vaccination. The sequence links TRBV6-2 or TRBV6-3 to TRBJ2-7, with no confidently assigned D gene. The encoded CDR3 is CASSYSSTTSYEQYF. The nucleotide sequence reads TGTGCCAGCAGTTACTCGAGCACTACTTCCTACGAGCAGTACTTC.